The 32 T cell receptor beta chains below all came from one sample that was sequenced in a study of memory CD4+ T cells and cytomegalovirus serostatus. Data came from immunoSEQ multiplex PCR; TCRdb stores just in-frame clones and leaves some out. In the table there are 41,000 or so clones, 79% of which are singletons. The sort gate was single viable CD3+CD4+CD8-CD45RO+ cells for memory CD4+ T cells. Specimen: memory CD4+ T cells from blood. These receptors originate from an adult in good health and CMV-seronegative.

The V call is TRBV5-1, the J call TRBJ1-5; TRBD1 matches 9 bases. Unmatched junction bases numbered 3, after V lost 0 bases and J lost 5 bases. CDR1 is SGHRS and CDR2 is YFSETQ in the germline V gene. This CDR3 region has 15 residues. Here the CDR3 DNA reads TGCGCCAGCAGCTTGGAGGGACAGGGACATCAGCCCCAGCATTTT. Translated, it gives CASSLEGQGHQPQHF.

V gene TRBV18 combines with J gene TRBJ1-1; maybe TRBD1 (5 bases). CDR1 and CDR2 from the germline V gene are KGHSH and LQKENI. CDR3 length equals 14 residues. Trimming took 5 bases from V and 5 from J, leaving 15 bases between them. CDR3 residues: CASSAGGAGTEAFF. The CDR3 DNA is TGTGCCAGCTCAGCAGGCGGGGCTGGGACTGAAGCTTTCTTT.

The chain recombines TRBV2 with TRBJ2-2; possibly TRBD1 for D (6 bases). The CDR3 has 15 amino acids. The germline gives CDR1 SNHLY, CDR2 FYNNEI. The germline V and J ends were trimmed by 3 bases and 2 bases, with 10 bases remaining between them. The CDR3 DNA reads TGTGCCAGCAGTGAGTCAGGGGTAAACACCGGGGAGCTGTTTTTT. Amino acid sequence: CASSESGVNTGELFF.

The rearrangement links TRBV10-3 to TRBJ1-1; maybe TRBD1 (6 bases). V was trimmed by 3 bases and J by 3 bases, leaving 11 bases between them. The CDR3 is 14 residues long. CDR1 is ENHRY, CDR2 SYGVKD, per germline. CDR3 nucleotide sequence: TGTGCCATCAGTGACGGTACAGGGTACACTGAAGCTTTCTTT. This gives the protein CAISDGTGYTEAFF.

The CDR3 sequence is CASSQGPIYEQYF. For the CDR3, the DNA is TGTGCCAGTAGCCAGGGCCCGATTTACGAGCAGTACTTC. The V gene is TRBV19, the J gene TRBJ2-7; TRBD1 is a possible D gene (5 bases). Germline lookup yields CDR1 LNHDA and CDR2 SQIVND (reference sequence). This CDR3 contains 13 residues. Trimming shortened V by 6 bases and J by 4 bases, and 13 bases separated the two germline ends.

The J gene is TRBJ2-5, the V gene TRBV5-1, with unresolved D. CDR1 and CDR2 (germline): SGHRS, YFSETQ. Trimming took 2 bases from V and 5 from J, leaving 10 bases between them. The CDR3 runs to 13 residues. CDR3 coding DNA: TGCGCCAGCAGCTTCAATAGTGGTGAGACCCAGTACTTC. Encoded protein: CASSFNSGETQYF.

This rearrangement joins TRBV18 to TRBJ2-7, with D perhaps given as TRBD1 or TRBD2 (5 bases each). The CDR3 contains 15 residues. V lost 3 bases and J lost 3, with 15 bases in between. Germline V gene sequence: CDR1 KGHSH, CDR2 LQKENI. CDR3 coding DNA: TGTGCCAGCTCACCGTCGGGACCCTCTCACTACGAGCAGTACTTC. Translated: CASSPSGPSHYEQYF.

The chain recombines TRBV5-1 with TRBJ2-6; TRBD1 might be the D (6 bases). This CDR3 contains 16 residues. With 3 bases removed from V and 2 bases from J, the gap between germline ends came to 12 bases. Germline values: CDR1 SGHRS, CDR2 YFSETQ. CDR3 nucleotides: TGCGCCAGCAGCTGGTATGGGGGCGCTGGGGCCAACGTCCTGACTTTC. Its translation: CASSWYGGAGANVLTF.

This rearrangement joins TRBV5-4 to TRBJ1-1; no firm D call. Germline V CDR1 and CDR2: SGHNT, YYREEE (reference sequence). The CDR3 has 16 residues. The V and J ends lost 4 bases and 1 base respectively, with 17 bases between them. CDR3 protein: CASSPPPSSKNTEAFF. The CDR3 nucleotides are TGTGCCAGCAGCCCTCCCCCCTCCAGTAAGAACACTGAAGCTTTCTTT.

This sequence joins TRBV30 and TRBJ2-2; a weak D match, TRBD2 (6 bases). This CDR3 contains 15 residues. Trimming took 1 base from V and 6 from J, leaving 15 bases between them. Germline-derived CDR1 and CDR2 are GTSNPN and SVGIG (reference sequence). The CDR3 here is CAWSDRFWDSGELFF. CDR3 DNA: TGTGCCTGGAGTGACAGATTCTGGGACTCCGGGGAGCTGTTTTTT.

This chain uses TRBV6-1 with TRBJ1-5, with D possibly TRBD1 on 5 matching bases. V gave up 8 bases and J gave up 2 bases, with 16 bases separating them. This CDR3 contains 15 residues. From germline, CDR1 is MNHNS and CDR2 SASEGT. CDR3 sequence (DNA): TGTGCCAGCCGACAGCCCAGAGGGGGCAATCAGCCCCAGCATTTT. Encoded protein: CASRQPRGGNQPQHF.

This clone is a singleton in its sample. This chain uses TRBV28 with TRBJ1-2; 9 bases agree with TRBD1. V gave up 6 bases and J gave up 1 base; unmatched junction bases: 9. CDR1 MDHEN and CDR2 SYDVKM come from the germline V gene. The CDR3 runs 16 residues. The CDR3 loop is CASSSKPGQGNYGYTF. The CDR3 DNA is TGTGCCAGCAGCTCCAAACCGGGACAGGGTAACTATGGCTACACCTTC.

The rearrangement links TRBV5-4 to TRBJ2-3; 11 bases agree with TRBD2. The CDR3 has 17 residues. V lost 0 bases to trimming and J lost 2 bases; unmatched junction nucleotides: 5. CDR1 and CDR2 (germline): SGHNT, YYREEE (reference sequence). The CDR3 DNA reads TGTGCCAGCAGCTTGGGGCTAGCGGGGGGACTCACAGATACGCAGTATTTT. Residues: CASSLGLAGGLTDTQYF.

This clone was observed a few times. The chain recombines TRBV30 with TRBJ2-3, with 12 bases matching TRBD2. The CDR3 has 15 amino acids. V shed 4 bases and J 6 bases; nucleotides not matched to a gene: 8. Germline CDR1 is GTSNPN and CDR2 is SVGIG (reference sequence). DNA of the CDR3: TGTGCCTGGAATAGGCTAGCGGGGGGGCGGGATACGCAGTATTTT. Its translation is CAWNRLAGGRDTQYF.

This clone has only one observation. J is TRBJ1-1 and V is TRBV5-1; 10 bases are shared with TRBD1. The CDR3 totals 17 residues. The V gene end was trimmed by 2 bases and the J gene end by 6 bases; junction bases not matched to a gene: 13. The germline gives CDR1 SGHRS, CDR2 YFSETQ. The CDR3 bases are TGCGCCAGCAGCTTAGGTATTATTGGGACAGGGGCTGCTGAAGCTTTCTTT. Protein: CASSLGIIGTGAAEAFF.

This rearrangement joins TRBV19 to TRBJ2-6; D unclear. The V end was cut by 3 bases, the J end by 0 bases, with 6 bases between. The CDR3 is 15 residues long. The germline V gene has CDR1 LNHDA and CDR2 SQIVND (reference sequence). The CDR3 region is CASSITSSGANVLTF. The CDR3 DNA reads TGTGCCAGTAGTATTACAAGCTCTGGGGCCAACGTCCTGACTTTC.

This chain joins TRBV7-9 and TRBJ2-3; D not certain. CDR3 size: 15 residues. Trimming took off 8 bases at V and 0 bases at J, with 15 bases between the two ends. Germline-derived CDR1 and CDR2 are SEHNR and FQNEAQ (reference sequence). The CDR3 protein is CASSGRLDSTDTQYF. CDR3 coding DNA: TGTGCCAGCTCAGGACGCCTCGACAGCACAGATACGCAGTATTTT.

The chain couples TRBV6-5 to TRBJ2-7, with 7 bases lining up with TRBD2. CDR3 length: 15 amino acids. The V gene end was trimmed by 2 bases and the J gene end by 7 bases; junction bases not matched to a gene: 11. Germline V gene data show CDR1 as MNHEY and CDR2 as SVGAGI. Here the CDR3 reads CASSYRGGAEGEQYF. Written as DNA, the CDR3 is TGTGCCAGCAGTTACAGGGGAGGGGCTGAGGGGGAGCAGTACTTC.

The V gene is TRBV6-6, the J gene TRBJ1-5, with D possibly being TRBD1 (5 bases). This CDR3 is 14 amino acids long. Germline V gene lookup returns CDR1 MNHNY and CDR2 SVGAGI (reference sequence). V gave up 5 bases and J gave up 5 bases, with 13 bases separating them. This CDR3 is CASSLGRPDQPQHF. CDR3 coding DNA: TGTGCCAGCAGTCTGGGACGGCCAGATCAGCCCCAGCATTTT.

The chain joins TRBV9 to TRBJ1-2; D not resolved. Germline V gene lookup returns CDR1 SGDLS and CDR2 YYNGEE. V dropped 2 bases and J dropped 13 bases, with 15 bases sitting between them. The CDR3 runs 12 residues. Here the CDR3 DNA reads TGTGCCAGCAGCGTTCCCCCCCTTCTTCCCACCTTC. This sequence encodes CASSVPPLLPTF.

The rearrangement uses TRBV30 and TRBJ1-2, with TRBD1 as a possible D gene (5 bases). The V gene lost 2 bases and the J gene lost 8 bases, with 15 bases spanning the gap. This CDR3 region has 13 residues. CDR1 and CDR2 (germline): GTSNPN, SVGIG (reference sequence). The CDR3 is CAWSTGRGRGYTF. CDR3 DNA: TGTGCCTGGAGTACAGGCCGGGGACGAGGCTACACCTTC.

CDR3 in DNA: TGTGCCTGGAGAAAATCGGCGTTTCGTGGCTACGAGCAGTACTTC. It codes for CAWRKSAFRGYEQYF. V is TRBV30 and J is TRBJ2-7; D not certain. The CDR3 is made up of 15 amino acids. Germline values: CDR1 GTSNPN, CDR2 SVGIG (reference sequence). V was pared by 3 bases and J by 3 bases, with 18 bases between.

The V gene is TRBV19, the J gene TRBJ1-3; D possibly corresponds to TRBD1 (5 bases). Deletions cut 4 bases from V and 4 bases from J, with 8 bases between. The length of the CDR3 is 13 residues. Per the germline V gene, CDR1 is LNHDA and CDR2 is SQIVND (reference sequence). The chain's CDR3 is CASSRDSGNTIYF. CDR3 DNA: TGTGCCAGTAGTAGAGACAGCGGAAACACCATATATTTT.

The J gene is TRBJ2-3, the V gene TRBV6-6; D may be TRBD1 (6 bases). The CDR3 consists of 15 residues. Per germline, CDR1 MNHNY and CDR2 SVGAGI (reference sequence). Trimming took off 6 bases at V and 2 bases at J, with 15 bases between the two ends. The CDR3 coding sequence is TGTGCCAGCAGAAAGGGGGAAGCTCACACAGATACGCAGTATTTT. It codes for CASRKGEAHTDTQYF.

V and J are TRBV19 and TRBJ2-5, with D possibly TRBD1 on 6 matching bases. With 5 bases removed from V and 2 bases from J, the gap between germline ends came to 15 bases. Germline values: CDR1 LNHDA, CDR2 SQIVND (reference sequence). The CDR3 is 15 amino acids. The CDR3 loop reads CASSRFTGYQETQYF. The CDR3, as DNA: TGTGCCAGTAGTCGCTTCACAGGGTATCAAGAGACCCAGTACTTC.

The chain couples TRBV27 to TRBJ1-5, with D unclear. The CDR3 length is 13 residues. V dropped 3 bases and J dropped 1 base, with 4 bases sitting between them. Germline CDR1 MNHEY, CDR2 SMNVEV (reference sequence). The CDR3 DNA is TGTGCCAGCAGTTTGGAGAGCAATCAGCCCCAGCATTTT. Amino acids: CASSLESNQPQHF.

The rearrangement joins TRBV7-8 to TRBJ2-5, with a tentative D call TRBD1 (6 bases). V was trimmed by 6 bases and J by 5 bases, leaving 19 bases between them. Germline loops: CDR1 SGHVS, CDR2 FQNEAQ. The length of the CDR3 is 15 residues. The CDR3 loop is CASSHRTDGRETQYF. In nucleotides, the CDR3 is TGTGCCAGCAGTCACCGGACAGACGGCAGGGAGACCCAGTACTTC.

V and J are TRBV15 and TRBJ1-4; D is unresolved. CDR1 is LNHNV and CDR2 is YYDKDF in the germline V gene (reference sequence). The CDR3 runs to 13 residues. CDR3 coding DNA: TGTGCGTCCAACGAGGAGCATACGGAAAAACTGTTTTTT. Protein product: CASNEEHTEKLFF.

CDR3 nucleotide sequence: TGTGCCAGCTCACGATTAGCGGGGGGAAACTACGAGCAGTACTTC. It codes for CASSRLAGGNYEQYF. J is TRBJ2-7 and V is TRBV18, with 10 bases fitting TRBD2. V lost 4 bases to trimming and J lost 3 bases; unmatched junction nucleotides: 6. Germline lookup yields CDR1 KGHSH and CDR2 LQKENI. This CDR3 has 15 residues. Filled out from reference TRBV18 and TRBJ2-7, the complete variable domain reads NAGVMQNPRHLVRRRGQEARLRCSPMKGHSHVYWYRQLPEEGLKFMVYLQKENIIDESGMPKERFSAEFPKEGPSILRIQQVVRGDSAAYFCASSRLAGGNYEQYFGPGTRLTVT.

This clone came up once. J is TRBJ2-7 and V is TRBV6-4, with D unclear. This CDR3 has 15 amino acids. The germline V gene encodes CDR1 MRHNA and CDR2 SNTAGT. The V and J ends lost 2 bases and 4 bases respectively, with 15 bases between them. The DNA of the CDR3 is TGTGCCAGCAGTGACGGATTGACTGTAGGATACGAGCAGTACTTC. Translating gives CASSDGLTVGYEQYF.

In the case of this clone: The sample has other DNA sequences that encode this CDR3 too. The chain joins TRBV2 to TRBJ2-2; D not resolved. Germline lookup yields CDR1 SNHLY and CDR2 FYNNEI. The CDR3 covers 12 residues. V lost 8 bases, J lost 3 bases, and 7 bases lay in between. The CDR3 sequence: CASALDTGELFF. CDR3 sequence (DNA): TGTGCCAGCGCGCTGGACACCGGGGAGCTGTTTTTT.

The chain links TRBV5-5 to TRBJ2-7, with 7 bases identical to TRBD1. Per the germline V gene, CDR1 is SGHKS and CDR2 is YYEKEE (reference sequence). The J segment lost 2 bases and the V segment lost 4 bases, leaving 9 bases of the junction unmatched. The CDR3 is 15 amino acids. The CDR3 spells CASSVNPGQPYEQYF. The CDR3 nucleotides read TGTGCCAGCAGCGTAAATCCGGGACAGCCCTACGAGCAGTACTTC.